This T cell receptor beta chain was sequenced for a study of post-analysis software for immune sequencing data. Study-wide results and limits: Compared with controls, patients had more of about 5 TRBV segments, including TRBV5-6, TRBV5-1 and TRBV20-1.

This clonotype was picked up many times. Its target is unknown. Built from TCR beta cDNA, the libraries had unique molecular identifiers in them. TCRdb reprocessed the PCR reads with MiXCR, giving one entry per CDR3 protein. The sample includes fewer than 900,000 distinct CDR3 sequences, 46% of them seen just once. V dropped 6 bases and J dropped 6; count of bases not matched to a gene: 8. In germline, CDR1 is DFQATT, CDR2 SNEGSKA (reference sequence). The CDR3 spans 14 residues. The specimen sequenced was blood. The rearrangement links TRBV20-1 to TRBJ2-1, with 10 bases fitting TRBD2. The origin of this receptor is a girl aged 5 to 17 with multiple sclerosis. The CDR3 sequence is CSAHGLAVGNEQFF. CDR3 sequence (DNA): TGCAGTGCCCACGGACTAGCGGTAGGCAATGAGCAGTTCTTC.